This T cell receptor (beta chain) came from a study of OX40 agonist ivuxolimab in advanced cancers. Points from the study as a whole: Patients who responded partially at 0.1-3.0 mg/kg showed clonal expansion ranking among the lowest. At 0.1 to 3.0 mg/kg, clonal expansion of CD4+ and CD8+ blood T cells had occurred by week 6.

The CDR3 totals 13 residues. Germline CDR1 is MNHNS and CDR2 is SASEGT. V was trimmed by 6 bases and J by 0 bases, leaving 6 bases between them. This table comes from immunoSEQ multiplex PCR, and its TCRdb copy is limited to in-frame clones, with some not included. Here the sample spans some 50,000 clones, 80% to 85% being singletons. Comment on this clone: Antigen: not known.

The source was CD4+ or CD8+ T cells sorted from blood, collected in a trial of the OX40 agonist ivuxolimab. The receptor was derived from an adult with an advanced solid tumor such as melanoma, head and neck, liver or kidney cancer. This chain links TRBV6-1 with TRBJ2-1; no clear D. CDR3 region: CASSTGSYNEQFF. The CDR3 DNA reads TGTGCCAGCAGCACGGGCTCCTACAATGAGCAGTTCTTC.